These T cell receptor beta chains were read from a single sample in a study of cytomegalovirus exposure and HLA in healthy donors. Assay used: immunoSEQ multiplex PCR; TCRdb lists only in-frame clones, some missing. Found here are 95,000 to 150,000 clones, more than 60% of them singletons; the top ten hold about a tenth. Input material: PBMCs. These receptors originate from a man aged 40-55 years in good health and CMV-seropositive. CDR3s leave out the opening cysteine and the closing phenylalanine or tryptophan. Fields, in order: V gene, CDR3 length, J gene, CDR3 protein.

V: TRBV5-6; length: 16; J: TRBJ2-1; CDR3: ASSLARYRGASYNEQF
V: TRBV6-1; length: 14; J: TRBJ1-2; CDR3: ASSDLGTGPSYGYT
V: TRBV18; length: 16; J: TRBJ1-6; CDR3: ASSLRDRGLSWHSPLH
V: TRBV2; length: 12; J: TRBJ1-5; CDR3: ASSDFAGSQPQH
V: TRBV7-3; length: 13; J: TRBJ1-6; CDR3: ASSLLGQGTSPLH
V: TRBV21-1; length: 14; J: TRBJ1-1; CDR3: ASSFRTGGLNTEAF
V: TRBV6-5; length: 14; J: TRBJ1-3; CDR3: ASSYSTGASGNTIY
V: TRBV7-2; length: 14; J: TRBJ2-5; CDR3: ASSLTSGGYQETQY
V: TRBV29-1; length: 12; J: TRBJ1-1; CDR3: SVEKGGMNTEAF
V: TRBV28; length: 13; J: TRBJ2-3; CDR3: ASSLPGSLTDTQY
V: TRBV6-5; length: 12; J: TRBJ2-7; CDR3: ASSSPQSSYEQY
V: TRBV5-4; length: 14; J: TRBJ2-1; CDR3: ASSPGQGVRYNEQF
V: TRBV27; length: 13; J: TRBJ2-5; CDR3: ASLRLAGGQETQY
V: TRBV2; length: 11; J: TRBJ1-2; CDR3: ASSRDSYYGYT
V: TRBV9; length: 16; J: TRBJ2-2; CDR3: ASSVASQGAVGTGELF
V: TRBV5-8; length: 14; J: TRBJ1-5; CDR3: ASSPSSDRPNQPQH
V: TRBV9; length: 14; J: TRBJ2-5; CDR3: ASSPSVKGNQETQY
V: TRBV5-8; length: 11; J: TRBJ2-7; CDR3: ASSLTGFYEQY
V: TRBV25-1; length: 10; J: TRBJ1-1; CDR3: ASSDRTGEAF
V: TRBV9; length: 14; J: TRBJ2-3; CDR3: ASSDPIRTNADTQY
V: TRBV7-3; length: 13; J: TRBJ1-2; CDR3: ASSPQGTTRYGYT
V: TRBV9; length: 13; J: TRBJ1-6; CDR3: ASSGGRGDGSPLH
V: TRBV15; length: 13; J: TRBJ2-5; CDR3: ATSRRTTTYETQY
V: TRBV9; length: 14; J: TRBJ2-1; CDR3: ASSPRGGGSYNEQF
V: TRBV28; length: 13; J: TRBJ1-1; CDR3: ASSPAGRKNTEAF
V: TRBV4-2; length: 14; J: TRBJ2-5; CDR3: ASSQEQGFVQETQY
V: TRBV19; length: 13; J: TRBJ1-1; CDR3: ASSIGGGMNTEAF
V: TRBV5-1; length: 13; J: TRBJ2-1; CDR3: ASRFSGSSYNEQF
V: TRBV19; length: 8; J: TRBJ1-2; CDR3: ASSSYGYT
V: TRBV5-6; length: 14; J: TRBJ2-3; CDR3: ASSLLAGVSTDTQY